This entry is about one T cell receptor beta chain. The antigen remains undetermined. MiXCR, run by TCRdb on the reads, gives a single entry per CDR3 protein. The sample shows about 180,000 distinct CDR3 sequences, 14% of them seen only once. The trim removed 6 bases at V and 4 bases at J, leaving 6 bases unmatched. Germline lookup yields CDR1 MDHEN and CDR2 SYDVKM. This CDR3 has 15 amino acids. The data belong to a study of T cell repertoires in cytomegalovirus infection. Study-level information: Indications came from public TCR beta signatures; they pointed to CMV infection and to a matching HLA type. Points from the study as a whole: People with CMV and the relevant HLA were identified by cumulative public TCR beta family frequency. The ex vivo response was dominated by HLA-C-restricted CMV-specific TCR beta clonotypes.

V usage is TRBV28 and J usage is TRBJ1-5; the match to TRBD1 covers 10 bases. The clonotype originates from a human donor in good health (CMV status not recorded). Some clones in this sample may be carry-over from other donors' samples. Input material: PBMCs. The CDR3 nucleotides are TGTGCCAGCAGACTCGACAGGGGGCGTAATCAGCCCCAGCATTTT. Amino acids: CASRLDRGRNQPQHF.